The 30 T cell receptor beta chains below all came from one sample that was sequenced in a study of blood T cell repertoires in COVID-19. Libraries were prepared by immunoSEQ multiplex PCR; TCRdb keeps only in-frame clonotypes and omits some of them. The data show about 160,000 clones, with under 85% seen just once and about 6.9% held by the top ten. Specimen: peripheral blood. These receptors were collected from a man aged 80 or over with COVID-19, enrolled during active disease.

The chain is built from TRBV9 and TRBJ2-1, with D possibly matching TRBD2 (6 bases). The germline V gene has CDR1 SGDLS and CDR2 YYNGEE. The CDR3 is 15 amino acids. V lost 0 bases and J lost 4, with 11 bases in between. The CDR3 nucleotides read TGTGCCAGCAGCGTAGGTTTTAGCGGTTACAATGAGCAGTTCTTC. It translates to CASSVGFSGYNEQFF.

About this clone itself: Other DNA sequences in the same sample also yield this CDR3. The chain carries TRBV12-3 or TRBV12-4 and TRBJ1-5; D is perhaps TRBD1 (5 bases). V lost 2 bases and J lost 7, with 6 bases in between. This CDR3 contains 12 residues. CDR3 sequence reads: CASSLRGQPQHF. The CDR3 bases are TGTGCCAGCAGTTTAAGGGGACAGCCCCAGCATTTT.

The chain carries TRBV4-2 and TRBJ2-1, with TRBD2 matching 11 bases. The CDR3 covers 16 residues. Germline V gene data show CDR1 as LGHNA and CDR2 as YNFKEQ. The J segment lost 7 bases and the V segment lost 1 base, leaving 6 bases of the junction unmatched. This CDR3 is CASSQGLAGGRNEQFF. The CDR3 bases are TGTGCCAGCAGCCAAGGTTTAGCGGGGGGGCGGAATGAGCAGTTCTTC.

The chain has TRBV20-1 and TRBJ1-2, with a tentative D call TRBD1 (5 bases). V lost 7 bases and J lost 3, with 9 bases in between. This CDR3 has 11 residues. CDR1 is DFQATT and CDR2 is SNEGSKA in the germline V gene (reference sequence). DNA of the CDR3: TGCAGTGGTTCCAGGGACTATGGCTACACCTTC. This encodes CSGSRDYGYTF.

DNA for the CDR3: TGTGCCAGCAGCTTAGTCAGTGCCTACGAGCAGTACTTC. Translating gives CASSLVSAYEQYF. V is TRBV7-8 and J is TRBJ2-7; D is unclear. This CDR3 has 13 residues. Germline V gives CDR1 SGHVS, CDR2 FQNEAQ. Trimming took off 1 base at V and 2 bases at J, with 6 bases between the two ends.

The CDR3 reads CASSYGGTGNQPQHF. The CDR3 nucleotides are TGTGCCAGCAGCTATGGTGGGACAGGGAATCAGCCCCAGCATTTT. The chain links TRBV5-8 to TRBJ1-5, with TRBD1 identical over 9 bases. CDR3 length: 15 residues. Germline V gene lookup returns CDR1 SGHTS and CDR2 YDEGEE. Trimming removed 3 bases from V and 4 bases from J; junction bases left unmatched: 5.

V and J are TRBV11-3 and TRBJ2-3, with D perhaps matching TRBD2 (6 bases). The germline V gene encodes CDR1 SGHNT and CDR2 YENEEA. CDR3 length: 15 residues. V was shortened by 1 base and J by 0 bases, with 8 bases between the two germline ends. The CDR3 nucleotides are TGTGCCAGCAGCTTAGGCGGGGACAGCACAGATACGCAGTATTTT. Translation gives CASSLGGDSTDTQYF.

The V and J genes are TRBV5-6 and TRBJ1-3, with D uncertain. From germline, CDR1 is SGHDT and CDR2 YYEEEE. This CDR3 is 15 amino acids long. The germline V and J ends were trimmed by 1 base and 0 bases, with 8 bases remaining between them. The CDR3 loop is CASSLNSRSGNTIYF. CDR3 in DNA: TGTGCCAGCAGCTTGAATAGCCGCTCTGGAAACACCATATATTTT.

DNA for the CDR3: TGTGCCAGCAGAGGAAAAACGGGGAGTATTGATGGCTACACCTTC. Protein product: CASRGKTGSIDGYTF. V and J are TRBV4-2 and TRBJ1-2; D gene uncertain. V shed 6 bases and J shed 6 bases, with 20 bases lying between them. The CDR3 is made up of 15 amino acids. CDR1 LGHNA and CDR2 YNFKEQ come from the germline V gene.

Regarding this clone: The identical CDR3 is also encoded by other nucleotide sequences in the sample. The CDR3 DNA reads TGTGCCATCAGGGACAGGGGCGACACTGAAGCTTTCTTT. This translates into CAIRDRGDTEAFF. The rearrangement joins TRBV10-3 to TRBJ1-1; TRBD1 aligns across 9 bases. This CDR3 comprises 13 residues. Germline V gene sequence: CDR1 ENHRY, CDR2 SYGVKD. Trimming cost V 6 bases and J 3 bases; bases outside gene matches: 2.

CDR3 residues: CASSPVLNEKLFF. The CDR3 coding sequence is TGTGCCAGCAGCCCCGTTCTCAATGAAAAACTGTTTTTT. The chain employs TRBV5-4 and TRBJ1-4; D remains unclear. The CDR3 is 13 residues long. Germline V gene lookup returns CDR1 SGHNT and CDR2 YYREEE (reference sequence). Trimming shortened V by 4 bases and J by 5 bases, and 9 bases separated the two germline ends.

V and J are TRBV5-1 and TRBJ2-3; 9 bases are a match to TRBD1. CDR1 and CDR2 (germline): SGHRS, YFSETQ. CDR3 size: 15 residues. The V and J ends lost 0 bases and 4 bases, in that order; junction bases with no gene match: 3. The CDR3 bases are TGCGCCAGCAGCTTGGAACAGGGGGCCCCAGATACGCAGTATTTT. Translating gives CASSLEQGAPDTQYF.

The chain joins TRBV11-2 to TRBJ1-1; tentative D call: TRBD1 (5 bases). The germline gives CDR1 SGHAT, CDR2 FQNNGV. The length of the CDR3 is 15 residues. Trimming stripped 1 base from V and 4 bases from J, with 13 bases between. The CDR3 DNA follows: TGTGCCAGCAGCTTAGGGGCAGGGCTGGTCACTGAAGCTTTCTTT. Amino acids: CASSLGAGLVTEAFF.

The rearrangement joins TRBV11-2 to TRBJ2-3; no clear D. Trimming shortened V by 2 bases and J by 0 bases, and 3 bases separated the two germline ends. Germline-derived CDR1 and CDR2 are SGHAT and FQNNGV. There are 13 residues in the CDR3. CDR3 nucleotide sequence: TGTGCCAGCAGCTTACTCAGCACAGATACGCAGTATTTT. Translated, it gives CASSLLSTDTQYF.

The CDR3 sequence is CASSESHGGTGGSYEQYF. The DNA for the CDR3 is TGTGCCAGCAGTGAATCTCACGGGGGGACAGGGGGCTCCTACGAGCAGTACTTC. The gene calls are TRBV6-1 and TRBJ2-7; 11 bases align to TRBD1. Germline V lookup: CDR1 MNHNS, CDR2 SASEGT. This CDR3 contains 18 residues. With V trimmed by 2 bases and J by 0 bases, 9 bases remained unmatched.

The CDR3: CASSLDKSSYNEQFF. The CDR3 DNA follows: TGTGCCAGCAGTCTGGACAAGAGCTCCTACAATGAGCAGTTCTTC. The V call is TRBV6-6, the J call TRBJ2-1; TRBD1 is a possible D gene (5 bases). The V end was cut by 5 bases, the J end by 0 bases, with 11 bases between. Germline V gene data show CDR1 as MNHNY and CDR2 as SVGAGI (reference sequence). This CDR3 region has 15 residues.

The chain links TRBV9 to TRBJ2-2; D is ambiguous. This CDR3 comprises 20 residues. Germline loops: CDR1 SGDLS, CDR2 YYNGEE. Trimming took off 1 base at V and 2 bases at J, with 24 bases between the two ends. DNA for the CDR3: TGTGCCAGCAGCGTAAACCCAACGTCAGGCTCCTCGCGAAACACCGGGGAGCTGTTTTTT. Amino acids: CASSVNPTSGSSRNTGELFF.

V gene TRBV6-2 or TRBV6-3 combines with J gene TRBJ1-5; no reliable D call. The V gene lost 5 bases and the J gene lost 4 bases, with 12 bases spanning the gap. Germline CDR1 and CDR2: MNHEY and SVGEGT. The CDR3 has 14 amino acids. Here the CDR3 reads CASSEGTENQPQHF. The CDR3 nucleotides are TGTGCCAGCAGTGAGGGAACAGAGAATCAGCCCCAGCATTTT.

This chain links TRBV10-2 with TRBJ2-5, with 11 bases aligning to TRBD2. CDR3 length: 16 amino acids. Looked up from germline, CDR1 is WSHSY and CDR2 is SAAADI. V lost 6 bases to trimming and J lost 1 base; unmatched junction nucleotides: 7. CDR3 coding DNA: TGCGCCAGCAGAGTAAGGGGACTAGCGGTCCAAGAGACCCAGTACTTC. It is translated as CASRVRGLAVQETQYF.

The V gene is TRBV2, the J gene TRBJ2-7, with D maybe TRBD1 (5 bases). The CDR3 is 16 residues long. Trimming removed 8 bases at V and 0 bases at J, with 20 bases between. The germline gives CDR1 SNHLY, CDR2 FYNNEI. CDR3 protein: CASSEPRTISSYEQYF. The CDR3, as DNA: TGTGCCAGCTCTGAACCCCGGACAATTAGCTCCTACGAGCAGTACTTC.

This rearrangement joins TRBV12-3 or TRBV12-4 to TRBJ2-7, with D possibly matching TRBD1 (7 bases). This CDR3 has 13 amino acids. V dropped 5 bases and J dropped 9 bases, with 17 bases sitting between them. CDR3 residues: CASSLQGGPGQYF. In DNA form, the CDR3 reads TGTGCCAGCAGTCTCCAGGGGGGCCCAGGGCAGTACTTC.

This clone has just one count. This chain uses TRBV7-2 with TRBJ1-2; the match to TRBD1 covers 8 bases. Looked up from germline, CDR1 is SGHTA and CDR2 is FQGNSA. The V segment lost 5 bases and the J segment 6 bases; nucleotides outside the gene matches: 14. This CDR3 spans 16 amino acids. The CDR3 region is CASSPGQGGGRDGYTF. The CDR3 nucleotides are TGTGCCAGCAGCCCAGGACAGGGAGGTGGTAGGGATGGCTACACCTTC.

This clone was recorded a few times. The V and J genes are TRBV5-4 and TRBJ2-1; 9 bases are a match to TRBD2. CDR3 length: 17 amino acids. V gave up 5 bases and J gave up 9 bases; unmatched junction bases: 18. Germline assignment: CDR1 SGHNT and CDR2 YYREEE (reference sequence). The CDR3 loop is CASRGQVGGGAISEQFF. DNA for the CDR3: TGTGCCAGCAGGGGGCAGGTCGGCGGGGGGGCCATCAGTGAGCAGTTCTTC.

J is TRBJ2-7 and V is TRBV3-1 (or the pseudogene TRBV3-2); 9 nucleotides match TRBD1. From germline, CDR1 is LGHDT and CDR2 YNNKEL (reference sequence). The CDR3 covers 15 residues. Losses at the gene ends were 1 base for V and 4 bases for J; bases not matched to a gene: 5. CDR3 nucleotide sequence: TGTGCCAGCAGCCAAGGACAGGGGGGACTTTACGAGCAGTACTTC. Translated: CASSQGQGGLYEQYF.

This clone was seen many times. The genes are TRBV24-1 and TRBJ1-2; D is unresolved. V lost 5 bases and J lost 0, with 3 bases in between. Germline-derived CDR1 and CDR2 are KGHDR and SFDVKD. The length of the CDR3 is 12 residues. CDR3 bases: TGTGCCACCAGTGCTGCTAACTATGGCTACACCTTC. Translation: CATSAANYGYTF.

The CDR3 bases are TGTGCCACCAGTGATTTGACGTGGCATATCAATCAGCCCCAGCATTTT. Translated: CATSDLTWHINQPQHF. V and J are TRBV24-1 and TRBJ1-5; no clear D gene. V was cut by 0 bases and J by 3 bases, with 11 bases left in between. CDR3 length: 16 amino acids. Per germline, CDR1 KGHDR and CDR2 SFDVKD.

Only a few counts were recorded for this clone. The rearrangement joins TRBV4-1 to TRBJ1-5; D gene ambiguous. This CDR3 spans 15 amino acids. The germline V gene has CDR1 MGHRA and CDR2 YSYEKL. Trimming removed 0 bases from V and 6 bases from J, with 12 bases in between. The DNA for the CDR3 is TGCGCCAGCAGCCAAGATCTGGCAGGTGCTCAGCCCCAGCATTTT. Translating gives CASSQDLAGAQPQHF.

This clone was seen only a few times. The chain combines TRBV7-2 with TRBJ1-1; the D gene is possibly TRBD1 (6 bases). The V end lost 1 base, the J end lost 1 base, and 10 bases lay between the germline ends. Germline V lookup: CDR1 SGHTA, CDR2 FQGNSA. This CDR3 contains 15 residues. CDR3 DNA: TGTGCCAGCAGCTTAGTGCGGGGGGCGAACACTGAAGCTTTCTTT. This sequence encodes CASSLVRGANTEAFF. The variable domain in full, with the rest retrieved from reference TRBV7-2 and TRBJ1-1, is GAGVSQSPSNKVTEKGKDVELRCDPISGHTALYWYRQSLGQGLEFLIYFQGNSAPDKSGLPSDRFSAERTGGSVSTLTIQRTQQEDSAVYLCASSLVRGANTEAFFGQGTRLTVV.

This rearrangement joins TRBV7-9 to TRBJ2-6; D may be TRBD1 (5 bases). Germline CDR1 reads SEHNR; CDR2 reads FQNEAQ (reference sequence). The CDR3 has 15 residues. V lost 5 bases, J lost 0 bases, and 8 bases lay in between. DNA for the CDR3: TGTGCCAGCAGCGACAGTGACTCTGGGGCCAACGTCCTGACTTTC. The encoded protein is CASSDSDSGANVLTF.

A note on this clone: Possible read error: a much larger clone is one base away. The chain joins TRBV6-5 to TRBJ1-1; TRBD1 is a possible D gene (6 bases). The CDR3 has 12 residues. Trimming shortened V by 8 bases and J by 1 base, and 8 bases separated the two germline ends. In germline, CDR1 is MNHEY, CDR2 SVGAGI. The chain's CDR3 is CASGGQNTEAFF. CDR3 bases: TGTGCCAGCGGGGGACAGAACACTGAAGCTTTCTTT.